This entry lists 19 T cell receptor beta chains sequenced from one sample in a study of chemoradiotherapy in HPV16-positive cancers (dated 2022 in TCRdb). The library was obtained by the immunoSEQ multiplex PCR assay. Held by TCRdb, this immuneACCESS table contains in-frame sequences only and omits some clones. Under half of the omission traces to an unresolved V gene where checked; the cause of the rest is unknown. In this sample the table shows tens of thousands of clones, under 95% of which occur a single time. The biggest ten clones account for roughly 3% of the sample. The sample consisted of blood, taken from a patient who underwent chemoradiotherapy. These receptors were collected from a human donor with HPV-associated anogenital cancer.

The chain recombines TRBV14 with TRBJ2-7; no firm D call. The CDR3 has 12 amino acids. The germline V gene has CDR1 SGHDN and CDR2 FVKESK. With 0 bases removed from V and 9 bases from J, the gap between germline ends came to 9 bases. For the CDR3, the DNA is TGTGCCAGCAGCCAAGACAGTATTGTGCAGTACTTC. Its protein product is CASSQDSIVQYF.

The rearrangement links TRBV9 to TRBJ2-7; maybe TRBD1 (5 bases). V was clipped by 4 bases and J by 4 bases, with 15 bases between them. The CDR3 length is 14 residues. Germline CDR1 and CDR2: SGDLS and YYNGEE. The CDR3 coding sequence is TGTGCCAGCAGCCCCCCCGACAGCTTTTACGAGCAGTACTTC. This translates into CASSPPDSFYEQYF.

J is TRBJ2-3 and V is TRBV6-1; 8 positions agree with TRBD2. CDR3 size: 14 residues. Trimming at V came to 8 bases and at J to 2 bases, leaving 6 bases not matched to a gene. The V gene's germline CDR1 is MNHNS and CDR2 SASEGT. Here the CDR3 reads CASGQRGPTDTQYF. CDR3 sequence (DNA): TGTGCCAGCGGGCAGCGGGGGCCCACAGATACGCAGTATTTT.

This clone has more than one count but fewer than ten. This chain connects TRBV30 to TRBJ1-1; D gene uncertain. This CDR3 is built from 12 residues. The V end lost 1 base, the J end lost 3 bases, and 6 bases lay between the germline ends. CDR1 GTSNPN and CDR2 SVGIG come from the germline V gene (reference sequence). In DNA, the CDR3 is TGTGCCTGGAGTGCGGCATACACTGAAGCTTTCTTT. The encoded protein is CAWSAAYTEAFF. Full variable domain (rest looked up from reference TRBV30 and TRBJ1-1): SQTIHQWPATLVQPVGSPLSLECTVEGTSNPNLYWYRQAAGRGLQLLFYSVGIGQISSEVPQNLSASRPQDRQFILSSKKLLLSDSGFYLCAWSAAYTEAFFGQGTRLTVV.

The gene calls are TRBV9 and TRBJ2-3; 7 bases align to TRBD1. V dropped 3 bases and J dropped 2; count of bases not matched to a gene: 6. This CDR3 has 15 residues. Looked up from germline, CDR1 is SGDLS and CDR2 is YYNGEE. The CDR3, as DNA: TGTGCCAGCAGCGCGAGACAGGGAACCACAGATACGCAGTATTTT. Its translation: CASSARQGTTDTQYF.

This clone has just one count. DNA of the CDR3: TGTGCCAGCAGCTTGGTCGGGACGCCTGGAAACACCATATATTTT. This encodes CASSLVGTPGNTIYF. This chain connects TRBV5-4 to TRBJ1-3; D is perhaps TRBD1 (5 bases). Per germline, CDR1 SGHNT and CDR2 YYREEE (reference sequence). The V and J ends lost 0 bases and 2 bases respectively, with 9 bases between them. There are 15 residues in the CDR3.

The chain carries TRBV27 and TRBJ1-2; 10 bases map to TRBD1. The germline V gene has CDR1 MNHEY and CDR2 SMNVEV (reference sequence). CDR3 length: 15 amino acids. Trimming at V came to 4 bases and at J to 4 bases, leaving 6 bases not matched to a gene. CDR3 bases: TGTGCCAGCAGTTCCTGGGACAGGGGAGGCTATGGCTACACCTTC. This gives the protein CASSSWDRGGYGYTF.

V and J are TRBV7-2 and TRBJ1-2; weak D call: TRBD1 (5 bases). Germline CDR1 SGHTA, CDR2 FQGNSA. The CDR3 contains 14 residues. The V and J ends lost 4 bases and 4 bases respectively, with 13 bases between them. The CDR3 loop reads CASSSSGGLYGYTF. DNA for the CDR3: TGTGCCAGCAGCTCCAGTGGGGGTCTCTATGGCTACACCTTC.

The V and J genes are TRBV19 and TRBJ2-1; TRBD1 aligns across 10 bases. The CDR3 length is 15 residues. Per germline, CDR1 LNHDA and CDR2 SQIVND (reference sequence). J was trimmed by 0 bases and V by 7 bases; bases with no gene match: 3. The CDR3 sequence is CASIRTGGSYNEQFF. CDR3 bases: TGTGCCAGTATAAGGACAGGGGGCTCCTACAATGAGCAGTTCTTC.

The rearrangement uses TRBV7-9 and TRBJ2-3; D possibly corresponds to TRBD2 (5 bases). CDR1 is SEHNR, CDR2 FQNEAQ, per germline (reference sequence). V was shortened by 1 base and J by 1 base, with 6 bases between the two germline ends. The CDR3 sequence is 14 residues long. DNA of the CDR3: TGTGCCAGCAGCTTAGTGGGAGGCACAGATACGCAGTATTTT. It translates to CASSLVGGTDTQYF.

The chain combines TRBV7-2 with TRBJ2-7, with 7 bases fitting TRBD2. The CDR3 is 15 residues long. J was trimmed by 0 bases and V by 1 base; bases with no gene match: 3. Per germline, CDR1 SGHTA and CDR2 FQGNSA. This chain's CDR3 is CASSLGGTISYEQYF. CDR3 nucleotides: TGTGCCAGCAGCTTAGGCGGGACTATCTCCTACGAGCAGTACTTC.

The J gene is TRBJ2-3, the V gene TRBV5-1, with TRBD1 matching 7 bases. The junction had 11 bases not matched to a gene; V was cut back by 4 bases and J by 3 bases. This CDR3 has 16 residues. CDR1 is SGHRS, CDR2 YFSETQ, per germline. DNA of the CDR3: TGCGCCAGCAGCCCCGGACAGGCCGCCCGTACAGATACGCAGTATTTT. Translating it yields CASSPGQAARTDTQYF.

The chain couples TRBV7-2 to TRBJ2-2, with unresolved D. Trimming stripped 5 bases from V and 6 bases from J, with 16 bases between. Germline CDR1 reads SGHTA; CDR2 reads FQGNSA. The CDR3 totals 15 residues. The CDR3 reads CASSLPSKWAGELFF. The CDR3 nucleotides are TGTGCCAGCAGCCTCCCATCGAAGTGGGCCGGGGAGCTGTTTTTT.

The chain links TRBV5-4 to TRBJ2-3, with 9 positions matching TRBD2. V gave up 3 bases and J gave up 5 bases; unmatched junction bases: 10. Germline CDR1 SGHNT, CDR2 YYREEE (reference sequence). The CDR3 loop spans 16 amino acids. The CDR3 is CASSSDLVAGVDTQYF. CDR3 DNA: TGTGCCAGCAGCTCCGACTTGGTAGCGGGAGTAGATACGCAGTATTTT.

The CDR3 here is CATSTGPSYNEQFF. The CDR3 DNA follows: TGTGCCACCAGCACGGGGCCTTCCTACAATGAGCAGTTCTTC. The V call is TRBV15, the J call TRBJ2-1; the D gene could be TRBD1 or TRBD2 (5 bases each). In germline, CDR1 is LNHNV, CDR2 YYDKDF (reference sequence). V gave up 4 bases and J gave up 1 base, with 8 bases separating them. This CDR3 has 14 residues.

This chain connects TRBV13 to TRBJ2-7, with D possibly being TRBD1 (6 bases). The V gene lost 5 bases and the J gene lost 7 bases, with 12 bases spanning the gap. CDR1 and CDR2 (germline): PRHDT, FYEKMQ (reference sequence). The CDR3 covers 12 residues. The CDR3 DNA reads TGTGCCAGCAGCCAGACAGGTTTGGAGCAGTACTTC. Its protein is CASSQTGLEQYF.

This clone appeared a single time. The CDR3 DNA is TGTGCCAGCAGTTTGGAGCAGGGGAGGGGCTACACCTTC. It is translated as CASSLEQGRGYTF. The chain combines TRBV28 with TRBJ1-2; D might be TRBD1 (6 bases). The CDR3 spans 13 residues. CDR1 MDHEN and CDR2 SYDVKM come from the germline V gene. Trimming shortened V by 3 bases and J by 8 bases, and 13 bases separated the two germline ends.

The V gene is TRBV29-1, the J gene TRBJ1-4; D unclear. V was cut by 5 bases and J by 0 bases, with 4 bases left in between. Germline values: CDR1 SQVTM, CDR2 ANQGSEA. The CDR3 covers 12 residues. CDR3 amino acids: CSVTPTNEKLFF. The DNA of the CDR3 is TGCAGCGTTACCCCAACTAATGAAAAACTGTTTTTT.

This clone was seen a handful of times. The chain combines TRBV29-1 with TRBJ2-1, with D tentatively TRBD1 (6 bases). V was trimmed by 6 bases and J by 10 bases, leaving 10 bases between them. Germline CDR1 reads SQVTM; CDR2 reads ANQGSEA. The CDR3 totals 10 residues. In DNA form, the CDR3 reads TGCAGCGTCTCAACAGGGGAGCAGTTCTTC. Translating gives CSVSTGEQFF.